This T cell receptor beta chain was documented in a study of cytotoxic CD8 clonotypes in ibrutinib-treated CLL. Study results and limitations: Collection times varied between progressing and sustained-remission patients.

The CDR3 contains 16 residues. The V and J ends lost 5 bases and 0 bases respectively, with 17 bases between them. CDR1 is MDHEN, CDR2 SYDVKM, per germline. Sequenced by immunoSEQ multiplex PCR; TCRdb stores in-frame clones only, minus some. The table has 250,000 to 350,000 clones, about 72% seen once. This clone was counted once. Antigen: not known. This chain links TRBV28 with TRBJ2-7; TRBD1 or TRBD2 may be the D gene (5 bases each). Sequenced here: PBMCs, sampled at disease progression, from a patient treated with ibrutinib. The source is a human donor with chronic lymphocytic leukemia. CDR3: CASSPRGRTNSYEQYF. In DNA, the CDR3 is TGTGCCAGCAGTCCCCGGGGACGGACGAACTCCTACGAGCAGTACTTC.